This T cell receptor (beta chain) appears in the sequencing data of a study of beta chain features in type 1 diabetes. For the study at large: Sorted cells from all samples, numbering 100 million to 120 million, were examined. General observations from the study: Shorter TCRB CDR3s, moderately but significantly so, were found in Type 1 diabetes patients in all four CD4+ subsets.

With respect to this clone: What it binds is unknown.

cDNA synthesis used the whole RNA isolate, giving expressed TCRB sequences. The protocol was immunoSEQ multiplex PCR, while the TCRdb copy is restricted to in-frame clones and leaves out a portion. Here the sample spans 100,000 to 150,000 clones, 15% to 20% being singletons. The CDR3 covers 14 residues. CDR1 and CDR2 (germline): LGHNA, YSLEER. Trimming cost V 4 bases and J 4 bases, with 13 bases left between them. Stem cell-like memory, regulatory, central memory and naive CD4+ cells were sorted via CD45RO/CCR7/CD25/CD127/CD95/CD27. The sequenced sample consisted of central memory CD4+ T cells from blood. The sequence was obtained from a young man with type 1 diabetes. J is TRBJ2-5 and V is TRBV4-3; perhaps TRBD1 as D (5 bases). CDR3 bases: TGCGCCAGCAGCCCCAGGGATTGGGGAGAGACCCAGTACTTC. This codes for CASSPRDWGETQYF.